These 21 T cell receptor beta chains share one sample of origin, sequenced in a study of vaccination and CD4 T cells after COVID-19. CD4+ T cells that had been cultured provided DNA sequenced with the Oncomine TCR Beta short-read assay. Via MiXCR, TCRdb re-called the PCR reads, giving one row per CDR3 protein. The repertoire holds some 9,000 distinct CDR3 sequences, 65% to 70% seen once, with 9% in the top ten. Indicated treatment: roughly nine-day PBMC culture with coronavirus spike peptide pools or control peptides (ViraFEST assay). For these receptors, no antigen is known. Sequencing used CD4+ T cells from blood, cultured in vitro, obtained before SARS-CoV-2 vaccination. These receptor sequences come from a human donor who had recovered from COVID-19.

This clonotype was seen a few times. V and J are TRBV7-2 and TRBJ2-1, with D unresolved. Germline assignment: CDR1 SGHTA and CDR2 FQGNSA. This CDR3 is 15 amino acids long. The V and J ends lost 3 bases and 8 bases respectively, with 17 bases between them. CDR3 nucleotides: TGTGCCAGCAGCTTTTCCCGGCCCTGGGCGGATGAGCAGTTCTTC. The encoded protein is CASSFSRPWADEQFF.

The rearrangement uses TRBV7-9 and TRBJ2-1; TRBD2 is a possible D gene (5 bases). Germline assignment: CDR1 SEHNR and CDR2 FQNEAQ (reference sequence). The CDR3 spans 14 residues. Trimming pared 5 bases from V and 5 bases from J, leaving 13 bases between. The CDR3 loop reads CASSTTTRDNEQFF. CDR3 sequence (DNA): TGTGCCAGCAGCACGACTACTCGCGACAATGAGCAGTTCTTC. The whole variable domain, filled in from reference TRBV7-9 and TRBJ2-1, reads DTGVSQNPRHKITKRGQNVTFRCDPISEHNRLYWYRQTLGQGPEFLTYFQNEAQLEKSRLLSDRFSAERPKGSFSTLEIQRTEQGDSAMYLCASSTTTRDNEQFFGPGTRLTVL.

This sequence joins TRBV2 and TRBJ1-2, with D possibly matching TRBD1 (5 bases). Trimming shortened V by 6 bases and J by 8 bases, and 13 bases separated the two germline ends. CDR3 length: 12 amino acids. Per germline, CDR1 SNHLY and CDR2 FYNNEI. The CDR3 sequence is CASRRGSEGYTF. The DNA for the CDR3 is TGTGCCAGCAGACGGGGGAGTGAGGGCTACACCTTC.

CDR3 nucleotide sequence: TGCAGTGCTAGTTCCCGCACATACAATCAGCCCCAGCATTTT. Encoded protein: CSASSRTYNQPQHF. The chain combines TRBV20-1 with TRBJ1-5, with D uncertain. The CDR3 runs to 14 residues. Germline CDR1 reads DFQATT; CDR2 reads SNEGSKA (reference sequence). Deletions cut 3 bases from V and 3 bases from J, with 12 bases between.

The table lists this clonotype with a count of one. The CDR3 coding sequence is TGTGCCAGCAGTGACCCCCGGACAGGAGAAGAGACCCAGTACTTC. Translating gives CASSDPRTGEETQYF. The chain has TRBV28 and TRBJ2-5; TRBD1 matches 7 bases. The CDR3 is 15 amino acids. V shed 5 bases and J 3 bases; nucleotides not matched to a gene: 9. Germline loops: CDR1 MDHEN, CDR2 SYDVKM.

The gene calls are TRBV4-1 and TRBJ2-5, with D perhaps matching TRBD1 (6 bases). This CDR3 contains 15 residues. Trimming left V 1 base short and J 2 bases short, with 11 bases between. The germline gives CDR1 MGHRA, CDR2 YSYEKL. Here the CDR3 reads CASSQVFQGQETQYF. CDR3 DNA sequence: TGCGCCAGCAGCCAAGTGTTTCAGGGGCAAGAGACCCAGTACTTC.

On this clonotype itself: Mismatch with germline at one junction end may stem from a read error. The gene calls are TRBV19 and TRBJ1-2; D is ambiguous. CDR3 length equals 13 residues. The V gene's germline CDR1 is LNHDA and CDR2 SQIVND (reference sequence). DNA of the CDR3: TGTGCCACTTCGCCCGTTGCCCCGCGGCCCTTCTTTTTC. This codes for CATSPVAPRPFFF.

The chain has TRBV7-8 and TRBJ2-1, with D possibly being TRBD2 (5 bases). The CDR3 covers 14 residues. In germline, CDR1 is SGHVS, CDR2 FQNEAQ. V was trimmed by 5 bases and J by 5 bases, leaving 13 bases between them. CDR3 sequence (DNA): TGTGCCAGCAGCCCTCGGGGAAGGGACAATGAGCAGTTCTTC. Translation gives CASSPRGRDNEQFF.

The rearrangement uses TRBV21-1 and TRBJ2-5; TRBD1, as called in the table, went unchecked against the DNA. TRBV21-1 is recorded as a pseudogene. The CDR3 covers 14 residues. The chain's CDR3 is CASSKGRGRETQYF. Written as DNA, the CDR3 is TGTGCCAGCAGCAAAGGGAGGGGGCGAGAGACCCAGTACTTC.

The chain couples TRBV6-1 to TRBJ2-3, with D tentatively TRBD1 (6 bases). Germline loops: CDR1 MNHNS, CDR2 SASEGT. With 7 bases removed from V and 2 bases from J, the gap between germline ends came to 16 bases. The CDR3 sequence is 15 residues long. CDR3 coding DNA: TGTGCCAGCAAACCAAGACAGGCATCCACAGATACGCAGTATTTT. Amino acids: CASKPRQASTDTQYF.

This clonotype was observed a few times. This sequence joins TRBV20-1 and TRBJ2-5; 7 bases align to TRBD1. The V segment lost 0 bases and the J segment 5 bases; nucleotides outside the gene matches: 9. Germline CDR1 DFQATT, CDR2 SNEGSKA (reference sequence). This CDR3 comprises 15 residues. CDR3 sequence: CSARDLTGSPETQYF. CDR3 nucleotide sequence: TGCAGTGCTAGAGACTTGACAGGGTCCCCGGAGACCCAGTACTTC.

The chain links TRBV12-3 or TRBV12-4 to TRBJ1-5, with TRBD1 matching 7 bases. The length of the CDR3 is 16 residues. V trimming: 7 bases; J trimming: 2 bases; junction bases outside the gene matches: 11. As DNA, the CDR3 is TGTGCCAGCAAGTTAGGGGGCGGGTTGGGCAATCAGCCCCAGCATTTT. This gives the protein CASKLGGGLGNQPQHF.

The chain combines TRBV6-2 or TRBV6-3 with TRBJ1-1; the D is unclear. Germline V gene sequence: CDR1 MNHEY, CDR2 SVGEGT. V was shortened by 6 bases and J by 3 bases, with 8 bases between the two germline ends. The CDR3 is made up of 12 amino acids. In DNA, the CDR3 is TGTGCCAGCAGAACCTGGGACACTGAAGCTTTCTTT. Its protein is CASRTWDTEAFF.

This chain links TRBV9 with TRBJ2-1; D uncertain. CDR3 length equals 13 residues. Germline V gives CDR1 SGDLS, CDR2 YYNGEE. V lost 10 bases and J 5 bases, leaving 16 bases between the germline ends. CDR3 sequence (DNA): TGTGCCTCGGGCCCCGGAAGGGACAATGAGCAGTTCTTC. This gives the protein CASGPGRDNEQFF.

This clonotype was found once. The J gene is TRBJ1-5, the V gene TRBV5-8; D gene ambiguous. In germline, CDR1 is SGHTS, CDR2 YDEGEE. This CDR3 comprises 15 residues. The ends were cut back, 2 bases at V and 3 bases at J, with 12 bases in the middle. CDR3 sequence reads: CASSFGQTFNQPQHF. The CDR3 bases are TGTGCCAGCAGCTTTGGTCAGACCTTCAATCAGCCCCAGCATTTT.

The CDR3 protein is CASSPPDWAGKVNEQFF. CDR3 sequence (DNA): TGTGCCAGCAGCCCCCCCGACTGGGCGGGGAAAGTCAATGAGCAGTTCTTC. J is TRBJ2-1 and V is TRBV7-9; a possible D gene is TRBD2 (6 bases). Trimming cost V 5 bases and J 6 bases, with 23 bases left between them. Germline V gene sequence: CDR1 SEHNR, CDR2 FQNEAQ (reference sequence). There are 17 residues in the CDR3.

This clonotype was counted once. The genes are TRBV20-1 and TRBJ2-2; 10 bases are a match to TRBD2. Germline V gives CDR1 DFQATT, CDR2 SNEGSKA (reference sequence). Trimming at V came to 0 bases and at J to 5 bases, leaving 15 bases not matched to a gene. The CDR3 spans 19 residues. CDR3 nucleotides: TGCAGTGCTAGAGATATTACTAGCGGGAAAGGTGTATTAACCGGGGAGCTGTTTTTT. Its protein product is CSARDITSGKGVLTGELFF.

The chain is built from TRBV19 and TRBJ2-2, with D perhaps TRBD1 (6 bases). CDR3 length: 16 amino acids. Trimming took off 3 bases at V and 1 base at J, with 12 bases between the two ends. The germline V gene has CDR1 LNHDA and CDR2 SQIVND (reference sequence). The CDR3 DNA reads TGTGCCAGTAGTATGGGGACACAAGAGAACACCGGGGAGCTGTTTTTT. Its translation is CASSMGTQENTGELFF.

The chain has TRBV20-1 and TRBJ2-5, with TRBD2 identical over 7 bases. After removal of 0 bases from V and 4 bases from J, the junction contained 5 bases not matched to a gene. Germline V gene sequence: CDR1 DFQATT, CDR2 SNEGSKA (reference sequence). This CDR3 comprises 14 residues. The CDR3, as DNA: TGCAGTGCTAGAGATCCTAGCGGACGAGAGACCCAGTACTTC. Protein: CSARDPSGRETQYF.

The chain uses TRBV10-3 and TRBJ2-3; 8 nucleotides agree with TRBD2. Germline CDR1 reads ENHRY; CDR2 reads SYGVKD. V lost 7 bases, J lost 2 bases, and 8 bases stayed unmatched. CDR3 length: 15 amino acids. For the CDR3, the DNA is TGTGCCATCAATTCACTAGCGGAAGTCACAGATACGCAGTATTTT. Translated, it gives CAINSLAEVTDTQYF.

The chain recombines TRBV20-1 with TRBJ2-2, with 8 positions matching TRBD2. Germline values: CDR1 DFQATT, CDR2 SNEGSKA (reference sequence). The V gene end was trimmed by 6 bases and the J gene end by 4 bases; junction bases not matched to a gene: 10. The CDR3 runs to 15 residues. DNA of the CDR3: TGCAGTGCCCGCTACGGGGGGGCGCCCACCGGGGAGCTGTTTTTT. It translates to CSARYGGAPTGELFF.